This T cell receptor (beta chain) stems from a study of early T cells in non-severe SARS-CoV-2 infection. This clonotype was found a few times. The protocol attached unique molecular identifiers to individual cDNA molecules. TCRdb re-derived calls from the 5' RACE reads in MiXCR, one entry per CDR3 protein. The data contain 75,000 to 80,000 distinct CDR3 sequences, around 10% of them singletons. The origin of this receptor is an adult who was a healthcare worker with PCR-confirmed SARS-CoV-2 infection or an uninfected control (not recorded which). The sample consisted of whole blood, taken at baseline.

The CDR3 DNA is TGTGCCAGCACTTCCAATCGGGGAGGGCCGGCTTTTGGGGCCCAGTACTTC. This gives the protein CASTSNRGGPAFGAQYF. The chain employs TRBV12-3 or TRBV12-4 and TRBJ2-5; TRBD2 aligns across 7 bases. The CDR3 is 17 amino acids. With V trimmed by 7 bases and J by 9 bases, 23 bases remained unmatched.